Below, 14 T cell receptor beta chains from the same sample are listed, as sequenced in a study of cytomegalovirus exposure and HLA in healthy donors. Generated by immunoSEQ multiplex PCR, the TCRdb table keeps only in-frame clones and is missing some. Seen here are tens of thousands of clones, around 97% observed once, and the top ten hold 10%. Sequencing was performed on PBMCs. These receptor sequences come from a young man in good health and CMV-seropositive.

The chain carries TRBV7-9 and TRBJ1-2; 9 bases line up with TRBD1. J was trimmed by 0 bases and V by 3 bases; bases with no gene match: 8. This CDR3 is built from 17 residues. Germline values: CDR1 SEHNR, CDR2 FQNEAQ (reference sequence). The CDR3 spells CASSFTPDRGTNYGYTF. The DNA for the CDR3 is TGTGCCAGCAGCTTTACGCCGGACAGGGGAACTAACTATGGCTACACCTTC.

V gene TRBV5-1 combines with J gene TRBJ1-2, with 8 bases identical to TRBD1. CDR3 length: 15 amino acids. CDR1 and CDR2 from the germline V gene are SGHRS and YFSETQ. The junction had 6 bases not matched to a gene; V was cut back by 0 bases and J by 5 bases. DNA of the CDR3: TGCGCCAGCAGCTTGGACGGACAGGGAGGGTATGGCTACACCTTC. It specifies CASSLDGQGGYGYTF.

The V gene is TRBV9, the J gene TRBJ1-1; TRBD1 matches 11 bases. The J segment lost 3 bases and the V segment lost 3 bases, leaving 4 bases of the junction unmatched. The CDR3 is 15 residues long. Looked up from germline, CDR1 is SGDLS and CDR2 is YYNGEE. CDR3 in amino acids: CASSEGQGADTEAFF. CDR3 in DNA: TGTGCCAGCAGCGAAGGACAGGGGGCGGACACTGAAGCTTTCTTT.

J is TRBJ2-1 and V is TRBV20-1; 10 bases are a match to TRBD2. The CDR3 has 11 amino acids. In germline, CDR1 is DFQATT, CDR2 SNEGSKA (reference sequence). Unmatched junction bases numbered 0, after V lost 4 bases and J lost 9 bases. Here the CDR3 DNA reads TGCAGTGCTACTAGCGGGGGTGAGCAGTTCTTC. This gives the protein CSATSGGEQFF.

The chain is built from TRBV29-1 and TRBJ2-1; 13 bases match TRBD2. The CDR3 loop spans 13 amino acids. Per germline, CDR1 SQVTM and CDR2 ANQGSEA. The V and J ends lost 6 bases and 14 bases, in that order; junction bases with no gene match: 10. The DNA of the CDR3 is TGCAGCGTCGGGACTAGCGGGATTACAGGGAAGTTCTTC. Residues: CSVGTSGITGKFF.

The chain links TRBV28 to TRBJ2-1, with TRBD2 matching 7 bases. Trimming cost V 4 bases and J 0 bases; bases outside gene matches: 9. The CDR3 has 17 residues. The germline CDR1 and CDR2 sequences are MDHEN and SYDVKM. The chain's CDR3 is CASSSRRLASSYNEQFF. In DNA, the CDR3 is TGTGCCAGCAGTTCAAGGAGACTAGCCAGCTCCTACAATGAGCAGTTCTTC.

CDR3 in amino acids: CSVMAGLSSGNTIYF. CDR3 in DNA: TGCAGCGTCATGGCGGGGCTAAGCTCTGGAAACACCATATATTTT. The rearrangement links TRBV29-1 to TRBJ1-3; tentative D call: TRBD1 (5 bases). V was cut by 6 bases and J by 0 bases, with 15 bases left in between. The CDR3 spans 15 residues. Germline V gives CDR1 SQVTM, CDR2 ANQGSEA.

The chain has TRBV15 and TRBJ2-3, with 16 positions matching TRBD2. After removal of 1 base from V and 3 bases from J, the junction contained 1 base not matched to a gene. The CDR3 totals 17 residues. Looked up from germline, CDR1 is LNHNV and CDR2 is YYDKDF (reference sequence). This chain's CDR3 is CATSRVGLAGGTDTQYF. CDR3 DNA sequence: TGTGCCACCAGCAGAGTGGGACTAGCGGGAGGGACAGATACGCAGTATTTT. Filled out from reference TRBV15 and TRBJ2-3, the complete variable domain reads DAMVIQNPRYQVTQFGKPVTLSCSQTLNHNVMYWYQQKSSQAPKLLFHYYDKDFNNEADTPDNFQSRRPNTSFCFLDIRSPGLGDTAMYLCATSRVGLAGGTDTQYFGPGTRLTVL.

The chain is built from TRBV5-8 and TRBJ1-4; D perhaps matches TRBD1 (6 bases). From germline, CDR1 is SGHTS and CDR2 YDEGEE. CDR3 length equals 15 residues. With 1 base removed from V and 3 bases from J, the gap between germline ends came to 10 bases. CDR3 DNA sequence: TGTGCCAGCAGCTTGACAGGGAAGGCTAATGAAAAACTGTTTTTT. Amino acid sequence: CASSLTGKANEKLFF.

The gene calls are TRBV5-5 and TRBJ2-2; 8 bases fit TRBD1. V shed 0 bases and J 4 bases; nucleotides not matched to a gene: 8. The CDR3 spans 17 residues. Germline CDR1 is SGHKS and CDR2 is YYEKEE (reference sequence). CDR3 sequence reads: CASSLEPGGAVTGELFF. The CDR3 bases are TGTGCCAGCAGCTTGGAACCAGGGGGCGCGGTCACCGGGGAGCTGTTTTTT.

The CDR3 nucleotides are TGCGCCAGCAGCCAAGATCAGGGCGGGAGGGCAGGAGAGACCCAGTACTTC. It is translated as CASSQDQGGRAGETQYF. The chain recombines TRBV4-3 with TRBJ2-5; TRBD2 matches at 9 bases. The CDR3 runs 17 residues. V lost 0 bases, J lost 4 bases, and 9 bases stayed unmatched. CDR1 LGHNA and CDR2 YSLEER come from the germline V gene.

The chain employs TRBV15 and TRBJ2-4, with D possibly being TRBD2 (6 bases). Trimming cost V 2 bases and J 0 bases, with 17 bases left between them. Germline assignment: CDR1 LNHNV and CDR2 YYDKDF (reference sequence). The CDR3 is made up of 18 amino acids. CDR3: CATSRISPGLIAKNIQYF. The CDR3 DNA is TGTGCCACCAGCAGAATTTCCCCGGGACTGATAGCCAAAAACATTCAGTACTTC.

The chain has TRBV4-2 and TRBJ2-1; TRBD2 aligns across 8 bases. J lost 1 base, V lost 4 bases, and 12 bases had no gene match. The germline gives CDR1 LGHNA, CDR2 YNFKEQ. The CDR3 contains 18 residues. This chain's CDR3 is CASSRNSGTQNSYNEQFF. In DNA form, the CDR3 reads TGTGCCAGCAGCCGAAATAGCGGGACGCAGAATTCCTACAATGAGCAGTTCTTC.

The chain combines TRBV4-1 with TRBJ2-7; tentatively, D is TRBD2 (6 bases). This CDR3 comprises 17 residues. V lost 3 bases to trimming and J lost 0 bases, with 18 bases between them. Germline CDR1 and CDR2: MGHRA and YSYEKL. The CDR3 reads CASSHSKVLDYSYEQYF. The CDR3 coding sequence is TGCGCCAGCAGCCACTCCAAGGTTTTGGACTACTCCTACGAGCAGTACTTC.